This T cell receptor (beta chain) stems from a study of metastatic and nonmetastatic thyroid tumors. Study-wide background: From malignant and benign thyroid patients, repertoires in blood and in tumor or nodule tissue were compared. Findings of the study overall: For both blood and tumor, malignant thyroid tumors reportedly showed significantly higher TCR beta diversity than benign nodules did.

TCRdb recomputed clones from the PCR reads via MiXCR. The sample includes around 30,000 clones, more than 20% of them seen just once. Worth noting for this clone: Antigen specificity is unknown. Its ends do not fully match the called genes, so a read error is possible.

Patients underwent thyroid surgery, and none had received any treatment before it. The CDR3 totals 16 residues. Germline V gives CDR1 MNHNS, CDR2 SASEGT. This clonotype originated in a female donor with papillary thyroid cancer or a benign thyroid nodule (not recorded which). Some clones in this sample may be carry-over from other donors' samples. Sequenced: blood. V usage is TRBV6-1 and J usage is TRBJ2-3; 9 bases agree with TRBD2. This chain's CDR3 is CASSERGLALKDMQYF. CDR3 DNA: TGTGCCAGCAGTGAAAGGGGACTAGCTTTAAAAGATATGCAGTATTTT.